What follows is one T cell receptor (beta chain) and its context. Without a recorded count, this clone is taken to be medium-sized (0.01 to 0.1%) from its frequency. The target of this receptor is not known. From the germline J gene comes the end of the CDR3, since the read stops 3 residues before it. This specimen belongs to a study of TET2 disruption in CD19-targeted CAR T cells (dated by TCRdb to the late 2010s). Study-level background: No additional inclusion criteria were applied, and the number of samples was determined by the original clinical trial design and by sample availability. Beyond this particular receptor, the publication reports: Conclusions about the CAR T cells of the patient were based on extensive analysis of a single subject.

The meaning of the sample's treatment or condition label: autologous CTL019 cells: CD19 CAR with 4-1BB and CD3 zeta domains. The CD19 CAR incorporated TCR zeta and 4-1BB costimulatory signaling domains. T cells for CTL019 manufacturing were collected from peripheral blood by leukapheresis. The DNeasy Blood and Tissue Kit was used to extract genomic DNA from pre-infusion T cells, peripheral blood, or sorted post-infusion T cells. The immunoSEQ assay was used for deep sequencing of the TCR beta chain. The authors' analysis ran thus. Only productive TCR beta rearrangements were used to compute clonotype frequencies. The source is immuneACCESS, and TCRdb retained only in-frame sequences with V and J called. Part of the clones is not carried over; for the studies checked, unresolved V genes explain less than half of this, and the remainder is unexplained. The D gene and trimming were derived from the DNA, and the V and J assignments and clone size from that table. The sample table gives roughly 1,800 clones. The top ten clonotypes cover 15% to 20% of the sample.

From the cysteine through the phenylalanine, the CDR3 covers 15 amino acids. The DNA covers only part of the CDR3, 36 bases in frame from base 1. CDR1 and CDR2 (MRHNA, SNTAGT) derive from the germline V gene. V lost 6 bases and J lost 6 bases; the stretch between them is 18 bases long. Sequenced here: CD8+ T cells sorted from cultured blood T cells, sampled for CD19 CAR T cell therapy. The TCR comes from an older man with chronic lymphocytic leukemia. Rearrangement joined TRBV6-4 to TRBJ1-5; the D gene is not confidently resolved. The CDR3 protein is CASSDVRGTIQPQHF. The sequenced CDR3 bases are TGTGCCAGCAGCGATGTTCGGGGTACCATTCAGCCC.